The subject of this entry is one T cell receptor (beta chain). This sample is drawn from a study of early T cells in non-severe SARS-CoV-2 infection. One entry per CDR3 protein, called by TCRdb with MiXCR from the 5' RACE reads. The sample has more than 95,000 distinct CDR3 sequences; around a sixth are singletons. CDR3 length: 15 residues. After removal of 3 bases from V and 9 bases from J, the junction contained 13 bases not matched to a gene. The germline gives CDR1 SQVTM, CDR2 ANQGSEA. This clonotype was sampled from an adult who was a healthcare worker with PCR-confirmed SARS-CoV-2 infection or an uninfected control (not recorded which). Sequencing input: whole blood. This chain links TRBV29-1 with TRBJ2-1; 8 nucleotides align to TRBD1. Here the CDR3 reads CSVEGRGQLVGEQFF. CDR3 in DNA: TGCAGCGTTGAGGGCAGGGGGCAACTGGTCGGTGAGCAGTTCTTC.